The next 24 T cell receptor beta chains were all read from a single sample in a study of control samples from healthy donors and cancer patients. The protocol was immunoSEQ multiplex PCR, while the TCRdb copy is restricted to in-frame clones and leaves out a portion. The sample carries 65,000 to 95,000 clones, about nine tenths recorded once. The specimen sequenced was blood. The receptors here all came from a man over 45 in good health.

The chain links TRBV10-1 to TRBJ1-1; 10 positions match TRBD1. The length of the CDR3 is 13 residues. V trimming: 8 bases; J trimming: 3 bases; junction bases outside the gene matches: 3. Germline-derived CDR1 and CDR2 are WNHNN and SYGVQD (reference sequence). CDR3 sequence: CASAGQGHTEAFF. CDR3 sequence (DNA): TGCGCCAGCGCGGGACAGGGGCACACTGAAGCTTTCTTT.

V usage is TRBV12-3 or TRBV12-4 and J usage is TRBJ1-2; D remains ambiguous. The CDR3 extends over 13 amino acids. V was clipped by 5 bases and J by 5 bases, with 12 bases between them. CDR3 residues: CASSLKRGYGYTF. CDR3 in DNA: TGTGCCAGCAGTCTAAAGCGCGGATATGGCTACACCTTC.

This clone was observed a handful of times. The V call is TRBV20-1, the J call TRBJ1-6, with 7 bases lining up with TRBD1. The V and J ends lost 3 bases and 7 bases, in that order; junction bases with no gene match: 6. Germline values: CDR1 DFQATT, CDR2 SNEGSKA (reference sequence). The CDR3 totals 14 residues. CDR3 sequence reads: CSASMGQMNSPLHF. DNA of the CDR3: TGCAGTGCTAGTATGGGACAGATGAATTCACCCCTCCACTTT.

V and J are TRBV12-5 and TRBJ1-5, with D possibly matching TRBD1 (6 bases). Trimming took off 6 bases at V and 5 bases at J, with 11 bases between the two ends. The CDR3 is made up of 13 amino acids. Germline CDR1 reads LGHNT; CDR2 reads FRNRAP. The CDR3, as DNA: TGTGCTAGTGGCCGGGACACTTATCAGCCCCAGCATTTT. It is translated as CASGRDTYQPQHF. Full variable domain (rest looked up from reference TRBV12-5 and TRBJ1-5): DARVTQTPRHKVTEMGQEVTMRCQPILGHNTVFWYRQTMMQGLELLAYFRNRAPLDDSGMPKDRFSAEMPDATLATLKIQPSEPRDSAVYFCASGRDTYQPQHFGDGTRLSIL.

The V gene is TRBV30, the J gene TRBJ1-3; D unresolved. The germline V gene has CDR1 GTSNPN and CDR2 SVGIG (reference sequence). The V end lost 3 bases, the J end lost 0 bases, and 6 bases lay between the germline ends. CDR3 size: 13 residues. CDR3 protein: CAWRTASGNTIYF. The CDR3 bases are TGTGCCTGGAGGACGGCCTCTGGAAACACCATATATTTT.

V gene TRBV6-6 combines with J gene TRBJ2-1; TRBD2 matches at 8 bases. The CDR3 consists of 20 residues. Germline CDR1 is MNHNY and CDR2 is SVGAGI (reference sequence). With 8 bases clipped from V and 2 bases from J, the junction kept 23 bases outside the gene matches. As DNA, the CDR3 is TGTGCCAGCGGCTCGCTCCGGAGGACTAGCTTCTCTCGGCCCTACAATGAGCAGTTCTTC. The encoded protein is CASGSLRRTSFSRPYNEQFF.

The chain carries TRBV6-2 or TRBV6-3 and TRBJ1-2; D unresolved. This CDR3 region has 13 residues. V lost 5 bases to trimming and J lost 7 bases, with 14 bases between them. The germline V gene has CDR1 MNHEY and CDR2 SVGEGT. CDR3 amino acids: CASSPIGSAGYTF. In DNA form, the CDR3 reads TGTGCCAGCAGTCCGATCGGATCGGCTGGCTACACCTTC.

This chain connects TRBV7-3 to TRBJ2-1; 13 bases fit TRBD2. V lost 3 bases and J lost 14; bases outside the gene matches: 4. The germline gives CDR1 SGHTA, CDR2 FQGTGA. CDR3 size: 13 residues. The CDR3 loop is CASSFGLAGDKFF. The CDR3 coding sequence is TGTGCCAGCAGCTTTGGACTAGCGGGGGATAAGTTCTTC.

The CDR3 nucleotides read TGCGCCAGCGTGGGACAGGGGGGCGGCTACACCTTC. The encoded protein is CASVGQGGGYTF. The rearrangement links TRBV5-1 to TRBJ1-2; 11 nucleotides line up with TRBD1. The V and J ends lost 7 bases and 8 bases, in that order; junction bases with no gene match: 4. CDR3 length: 12 residues. The germline gives CDR1 SGHRS, CDR2 YFSETQ.

The rearrangement joins TRBV5-1 to TRBJ1-2, with D tentatively TRBD1 (6 bases). Germline V gives CDR1 SGHRS, CDR2 YFSETQ. V was trimmed by 2 bases and J by 2 bases, leaving 10 bases between them. The CDR3 length is 14 residues. For the CDR3, the DNA is TGCGCCAGCAGCTTAAACGGACAGAACTATGGCTACACCTTC. Translating gives CASSLNGQNYGYTF.

The J gene is TRBJ1-5, the V gene TRBV6-5, with D possibly being TRBD1 (6 bases). The CDR3 consists of 16 residues. Germline CDR1 MNHEY, CDR2 SVGAGI. Trimming stripped 2 bases from V and 3 bases from J, with 14 bases between. The CDR3 protein is CASSYATTGHNQPQHF. Here the CDR3 DNA reads TGTGCCAGCAGTTACGCGACGACAGGTCACAATCAGCCCCAGCATTTT.

The CDR3 sequence is CASSLVGSGTGELFF. Written as DNA, the CDR3 is TGTGCCAGCAGCTTAGTCGGTTCGGGCACCGGGGAGCTGTTTTTT. This chain joins TRBV7-6 and TRBJ2-2; no clear D. Germline V gives CDR1 SGHVS, CDR2 FNYEAQ. The CDR3 totals 15 residues. Trimming took off 1 base at V and 4 bases at J, with 10 bases between the two ends.

V gene TRBV6-5 combines with J gene TRBJ2-2; TRBD1 agrees at 7 bases. Germline lookup yields CDR1 MNHEY and CDR2 SVGAGI. The V gene end was trimmed by 6 bases and the J gene end by 6 bases; junction bases not matched to a gene: 10. The CDR3 covers 15 residues. The CDR3, as DNA: TGTGCCAGCAGCCTCGACAGGGTCCTGGCCGGGGAGCTGTTTTTT. Its translation is CASSLDRVLAGELFF.

V is TRBV14 and J is TRBJ2-3, with 7 bases that match TRBD2. Per germline, CDR1 SGHDN and CDR2 FVKESK. The CDR3 extends over 16 amino acids. Trimming removed 0 bases from V and 1 base from J; junction bases left unmatched: 4. This chain's CDR3 is CASSQENLAGTDTQYF. The CDR3 DNA reads as TGTGCCAGCAGCCAAGAAAACCTAGCGGGCACAGATACGCAGTATTTT.

V gene TRBV10-1 combines with J gene TRBJ1-2, with no clear D. The CDR3 contains 15 residues. Trimming removed 5 bases from V and 4 bases from J, with 17 bases in between. Germline assignment: CDR1 WNHNN and CDR2 SYGVQD (reference sequence). The CDR3 DNA reads as TGCGCCAGCAGTTCAGCCGCACAAAAGACCTATGGCTACACCTTC. Its translation: CASSSAAQKTYGYTF.

The gene calls are TRBV5-1 and TRBJ2-1, with 14 positions matching TRBD2. With 4 bases clipped from V and 7 bases from J, the junction kept 4 bases outside the gene matches. This CDR3 has 15 amino acids. The germline V gene encodes CDR1 SGHRS and CDR2 YFSETQ. CDR3 region: CASSTRTSGGNEQFF. The CDR3 bases are TGCGCCAGCAGCACGCGGACTAGCGGGGGGAATGAGCAGTTCTTC.

The V and J genes are TRBV29-1 and TRBJ2-3; 10 bases align to TRBD2. V gave up 6 bases and J gave up 0 bases; unmatched junction bases: 9. The length of the CDR3 is 16 residues. The V gene's germline CDR1 is SQVTM and CDR2 ANQGSEA. CDR3 in amino acids: CSVGDTSGVSTDTQYF. DNA for the CDR3: TGCAGCGTCGGGGACACTAGCGGGGTTAGCACAGATACGCAGTATTTT.

The chain recombines TRBV11-1 with TRBJ2-1, with 10 bases fitting TRBD2. The CDR3 is 15 residues long. The trim removed 5 bases at V and 6 bases at J, leaving 7 bases unmatched. Germline V gene data show CDR1 as SGHAT and CDR2 as FQDESV (reference sequence). CDR3 DNA: TGTGCCAGCAGCCTTAGCGGGGGGTCGTTCAATGAGCAGTTCTTC. This encodes CASSLSGGSFNEQFF.

The V and J genes are TRBV19 and TRBJ2-4, with D hard to call. Per germline, CDR1 LNHDA and CDR2 SQIVND (reference sequence). The CDR3 has 19 residues. Between the trimmed V and J ends, which lost 3 bases and 0 bases, there was a span of 21 bases. The CDR3 here is CASSITWQDGPIAKNIQYF. CDR3 DNA: TGTGCCAGTAGTATTACATGGCAGGACGGGCCCATAGCCAAAAACATTCAGTACTTC.

This sequence joins TRBV24-1 and TRBJ1-4; D is undetermined. The length of the CDR3 is 15 residues. The V and J ends lost 5 bases and 7 bases respectively, with 16 bases between them. Germline V lookup: CDR1 KGHDR, CDR2 SFDVKD. The CDR3 DNA follows: TGTGCCACCAGTGCCAATACGGAGGGCGGTGAAAAACTGTTTTTT. It is translated as CATSANTEGGEKLFF.

Only a few counts were recorded for this clone. This rearrangement joins TRBV7-2 to TRBJ2-7, with D tentatively TRBD1 or TRBD2 (6 bases each). Germline CDR1 reads SGHTA; CDR2 reads FQGNSA. Between the trimmed V and J ends, which lost 5 bases and 10 bases, there was a span of 18 bases. This CDR3 comprises 13 residues. The CDR3 DNA reads as TGTGCCAGCAGCCACCCCGGGGGCTCGTTTCAGTACTTC. It specifies CASSHPGGSFQYF. The entire variable domain, with the rest obtained from reference TRBV7-2 and TRBJ2-7, is as follows: GAGVSQSPSNKVTEKGKDVELRCDPISGHTALYWYRQSLGQGLEFLIYFQGNSAPDKSGLPSDRFSAERTGGSVSTLTIQRTQQEDSAVYLCASSHPGGSFQYFGPGTRLTVT.

The gene calls are TRBV5-4 and TRBJ1-3; TRBD1 might be the D (5 bases). V lost 0 bases and J lost 13, with 14 bases in between. The germline CDR1 and CDR2 sequences are SGHNT and YYREEE (reference sequence). This CDR3 spans 13 amino acids. The CDR3 region has the DNA TGTGCCAGCAGCTTGGGGGTCCCAGGGAAAATATATTTT. Translated, it gives CASSLGVPGKIYF.

The chain couples TRBV11-2 to TRBJ2-5, with D unclear. Trimming left V 4 bases short and J 0 bases short, with 6 bases between. The CDR3 runs 13 residues. The V gene's germline CDR1 is SGHAT and CDR2 FQNNGV. The CDR3 protein is CASSSAYQETQYF. DNA of the CDR3: TGTGCCAGCAGCTCCGCGTACCAAGAGACCCAGTACTTC.

This clone was counted once. The chain uses TRBV9 and TRBJ2-1, with 8 positions matching TRBD1. Trimming at V came to 4 bases and at J to 7 bases, leaving 7 bases not matched to a gene. CDR1 and CDR2 from the germline V gene are SGDLS and YYNGEE. CDR3 length: 14 residues. The CDR3: CASSPRDRINEQFF. The CDR3 DNA is TGTGCCAGCAGCCCCCGGGACAGGATTAATGAGCAGTTCTTC. Full variable domain (missing parts from reference TRBV9 and TRBJ2-1): DSGVTQTPKHLITATGQRVTLRCSPRSGDLSVYWYQQSLDQGLQFLIQYYNGEERAKGNILERFSAQQFPDLHSELNLSSLELGDSALYFCASSPRDRINEQFFGPGTRLTVL.